Each of the 13 T cell receptor beta chains below was sequenced from the same sample in a study of T cell changes during pregnancy in multiple sclerosis. Data came from immunoSEQ multiplex PCR; TCRdb stores just in-frame clones and leaves some out. This table holds some 49,000 clones, under 95% found once. The sequenced sample was CD8+ T cells from peripheral blood mononuclear cells, obtained in the second trimester of pregnancy. The receptors come from a female donor with multiple sclerosis, enrolled in a pregnancy study.

The chain combines TRBV9 with TRBJ2-7; the D gene is possibly TRBD2 (6 bases). The germline V gene has CDR1 SGDLS and CDR2 YYNGEE. Trimming removed 0 bases from V and 3 bases from J, with 7 bases in between. This CDR3 region has 13 residues. For the CDR3, the DNA is TGTGCCAGCAGCGTAGACGGGGGCTACGAGCAGTACTTC. It is translated as CASSVDGGYEQYF.

V and J are TRBV9 and TRBJ2-3; 12 nucleotides match TRBD2. Germline V gives CDR1 SGDLS, CDR2 YYNGEE. The CDR3 runs 17 residues. V was pared by 2 bases and J by 0 bases, with 4 bases of the junction left unmatched. In nucleotides, the CDR3 is TGTGCCAGCAGCGTCCAACTAGCGGGGGGCAGCACAGATACGCAGTATTTT. This sequence encodes CASSVQLAGGSTDTQYF. Full variable domain (missing parts from reference TRBV9 and TRBJ2-3): DSGVTQTPKHLITATGQRVTLRCSPRSGDLSVYWYQQSLDQGLQFLIQYYNGEERAKGNILERFSAQQFPDLHSELNLSSLELGDSALYFCASSVQLAGGSTDTQYFGPGTRLTVL.

The chain recombines TRBV27 with TRBJ1-2; D not certain. Germline CDR1 MNHEY, CDR2 SMNVEV (reference sequence). Between the trimmed V and J ends, which lost 0 bases and 4 bases, there was a span of 9 bases. The CDR3 covers 14 residues. Here the CDR3 reads CASSLSAFVYGYTF. CDR3 nucleotides: TGTGCCAGCAGTTTATCGGCCTTCGTCTATGGCTACACCTTC.

The rearrangement links TRBV14 to TRBJ1-1, with D hard to call. Germline CDR1 reads SGHDN; CDR2 reads FVKESK. V lost 4 bases and J 4 bases, leaving 7 bases between the germline ends. The CDR3 is made up of 12 amino acids. CDR3 region: CASSPLGTEAFF. CDR3 nucleotides: TGTGCCAGCAGCCCTCTAGGCACTGAAGCTTTCTTT.

The chain uses TRBV9 and TRBJ1-1; 8 bases match TRBD1. Germline lookup yields CDR1 SGDLS and CDR2 YYNGEE. This CDR3 spans 15 amino acids. J lost 2 bases, V lost 4 bases, and 7 bases had no gene match. CDR3 in amino acids: CASSPTGTGNTEAFF. DNA for the CDR3: TGTGCCAGCAGCCCAACCGGGACAGGAAACACTGAAGCTTTCTTT.

The chain carries TRBV7-9 and TRBJ1-2; the D is unclear. The V gene lost 1 base and the J gene lost 3 bases, with 15 bases spanning the gap. Germline V lookup: CDR1 SEHNR, CDR2 FQNEAQ (reference sequence). The CDR3 is 16 residues long. The CDR3 region is CASSLDAVVEDYGYTF. Here the CDR3 DNA reads TGTGCCAGCAGCTTAGATGCGGTTGTGGAAGACTATGGCTACACCTTC.

There are a few counts of this clone. The chain carries TRBV14 and TRBJ1-1, with 7 bases aligning to TRBD1. V dropped 4 bases and J dropped 6; count of bases not matched to a gene: 11. Germline-derived CDR1 and CDR2 are SGHDN and FVKESK. The CDR3 covers 15 residues. The CDR3 coding sequence is TGTGCCAGCAGCCTCCTACAGGGGATGATCCCTGAAGCTTTCTTT. Translating it yields CASSLLQGMIPEAFF.

The V gene is TRBV4-1, the J gene TRBJ2-7; D possibly corresponds to TRBD1 (5 bases). The CDR3 has 15 residues. Germline V gives CDR1 MGHRA, CDR2 YSYEKL. Deletions cut 2 bases from V and 0 bases from J, with 11 bases between. The CDR3 coding sequence is TGCGCCAGCAGCCAATTACAGGCGAACTCCTACGAGCAGTACTTC. It codes for CASSQLQANSYEQYF.

The chain combines TRBV4-1 with TRBJ1-4, with 10 bases matching TRBD1. V shed 1 base and J 0 bases; nucleotides not matched to a gene: 2. The CDR3 contains 17 residues. CDR1 and CDR2 (germline): MGHRA, YSYEKL. The CDR3 region has the DNA TGCGCCAGCAGCCAAGCCGACAGGGGGCCAACTAATGAAAAACTGTTTTTT. This sequence encodes CASSQADRGPTNEKLFF.

V gene TRBV4-2 combines with J gene TRBJ2-3, with TRBD2 matching over 8 bases. V shed 1 base and J 3 bases; nucleotides not matched to a gene: 12. Germline V gene lookup returns CDR1 LGHNA and CDR2 YNFKEQ. The CDR3 runs 18 residues. The CDR3 protein is CASSQGGPGGGPTDTQYF. The CDR3 nucleotides read TGTGCCAGCAGCCAAGGGGGGCCGGGGGGGGGCCCGACAGATACGCAGTATTTT.

This clone has a single count. This chain connects TRBV4-3 to TRBJ1-5; weak D call: TRBD1 (5 bases). This CDR3 contains 15 residues. V lost 3 bases to trimming and J lost 5 bases, with 14 bases between them. Per the germline V gene, CDR1 is LGHNA and CDR2 is YSLEER. Written as DNA, the CDR3 is TGCGCCAGCAGCCAGAGAGAAGGGGCGCATCAGCCCCAGCATTTT. Its translation is CASSQREGAHQPQHF.

The genes are TRBV12-1 and TRBJ2-5; the D call TRBD2 from the table was never checked on the DNA. TRBV12-1 is shown as a pseudogene. The CDR3 spans 16 residues. The CDR3 is CASSIRTSGGEETQYF. The CDR3 nucleotides read TGTGCCAGCAGCATAAGGACTAGCGGGGGGGAAGAGACCCAGTACTTC.

This clone has just one count. This chain links TRBV11-1 with TRBJ2-5; perhaps TRBD1 as D (6 bases). V dropped 6 bases and J dropped 0 bases, with 11 bases sitting between them. CDR3 size: 14 residues. Germline CDR1 reads SGHAT; CDR2 reads FQDESV (reference sequence). DNA of the CDR3: TGTGCCAGCAGTAATAGGGGGTACCAAGAGACCCAGTACTTC. It is translated as CASSNRGYQETQYF.